This T cell receptor beta chain was observed in a study of neoadjuvant nivolumab and ipilimumab in lung cancer. TCRdb's table, derived via immunoSEQ multiplex PCR, lists solely in-frame clones and lacks some. The sample records 13,000 or so clones, 90% to 96% being singletons. The germline V and J ends were trimmed by 2 bases and 5 bases, with 20 bases remaining between them. Germline CDR1 SGHDN, CDR2 FVKESK. The CDR3 runs to 17 residues. This clone was picked up one time. This sequence originates from an adult with non-small cell lung cancer. Material: peripheral blood, obtained after neoadjuvant nivolumab, alone or with ipilimumab, at or shortly before surgery. The chain recombines TRBV14 with TRBJ2-3; the D call may be TRBD1 or TRBD2 (7 bases each). CDR3 region: CASSQPRGRGRGDTQYF. The CDR3 DNA follows: TGTGCCAGCAGCCAACCGCGGGGGAGGGGGCGCGGAGATACGCAGTATTTT. The whole variable domain, filled in from reference TRBV14 and TRBJ2-3, reads EAGVTQFPSHSVIEKGQTVTLRCDPISGHDNLYWYRRVMGKEIKFLLHFVKESKQDESGMPNNRFLAERTGGTYSTLKVQPAELEDSGVYFCASSQPRGRGRGDTQYFGPGTRLTVL.